This entry describes one T cell receptor (beta chain). How the authors handled the data: Reference gene primer amplification gave estimated nucleated cell counts. Using immunoSEQ multiplex PCR, the repertoire was profiled, and TCRdb retains in-frame clones only, with some absent. Clone size and V and J calls were adopted from that table, with D and trimming inferred from the DNA. The sample includes about 430,000 clones, around nine tenths seen only once; the top ten take about 1.5%. The data belong to a study of blood T cell repertoires in COVID-19. Grouping used clinical history reported by participants in a survey and questionnaire. CDR1 is LNHNV and CDR2 is YYDKDF in the germline V gene (reference sequence). The V gene end was trimmed by 0 bases and the J gene end by 2 bases; junction bases not matched to a gene: 5. The length of the CDR3 is 16 residues.

The gene calls are TRBV15 and TRBJ2-7; 9 positions match TRBD2. This TCR came from a woman under 30 who had been exposed to COVID-19. Sequencing was performed on PBMCs or T cells enriched from blood (not recorded which). The CDR3 DNA follows: TGTGCCACCAGCAGAGAGGGGCCTAGCGGGGCCTACGAGCAGTACTTC. This translates into CATSREGPSGAYEQYF. The full variable domain, completed using reference TRBV15 and TRBJ2-7, is DAMVIQNPRYQVTQFGKPVTLSCSQTLNHNVMYWYQQKSSQAPKLLFHYYDKDFNNEADTPDNFQSRRPNTSFCFLDIRSPGLGDTAMYLCATSREGPSGAYEQYFGPGTRLTVT.